A selection of T cell receptor beta chains follows, all from one sample in a study of control samples from healthy donors and cancer patients. Assay: immunoSEQ multiplex PCR; the TCRdb copy retains only in-frame clones and omits some. The table records 90,000 to 110,000 clones, 85% to 90% of them present only once. Sequenced: blood. Every receptor here comes from a woman aged 45-65 years in good health. CDR3s include the opening cysteine and the closing phenylalanine or tryptophan. The D gene is left open where the match is weak. Only some rows state a clone size, as once, few, many or a class for expanded clones.

j_gene,len,d_gene,abundance,v_gene,CDR3aa,CDR3nt
TRBJ2-1,13,-,-,TRBV6-5,CATISYGGNEQFF,TGTGCCACCATTTCATACGGCGGTAATGAGCAGTTCTTC
TRBJ2-3,13,-,once,TRBV19,CASSRTLPTTQYF,TGTGCCAGTTCCCGGACCTTACCGACTACGCAGTATTTT
TRBJ2-3,13,-,-,TRBV19,CASSISVSDTQYF,TGTGCCAGTAGTATCTCTGTTTCGGATACGCAGTATTTT
TRBJ1-1,16,TRBD1,-,TRBV24-1,CATSDWDMTGDTEAFF,TGTGCCACCAGTGATTGGGACATGACAGGGGACACTGAAGCTTTCTTT
TRBJ2-1,14,TRBD2,-,TRBV6-5,CASSRGLAVQGQLF,TGTGCCAGCAGCCGAGGACTAGCGGTGCAGGGGCAGCTCTTC
TRBJ1-6,17,-,-,TRBV11-2,CASSLRGVLLYNSPLHF,TGTGCCAGCAGCTTAAGAGGGGTGTTACTCTATAATTCACCCCTCCACTTT
TRBJ2-2,17,-,-,TRBV29-1,CSSLRDRHRRPTGELFF,TGCAGCTCATTGAGGGATCGGCACCGGAGGCCCACCGGGGAGCTGTTTTTT
TRBJ1-1,14,-,once,TRBV19,CASSLHTGNTEAFF,TGTGCCAGTAGTCTACATACAGGGAACACTGAAGCTTTCTTT
TRBJ2-1,10,-,-,TRBV20-1,CSARAEEQFF,TGCAGTGCTAGAGCAGAGGAGCAGTTCTTC
TRBJ2-1,14,TRBD2,-,TRBV19,CASTRGSSYNEQFF,TGTGCCAGTACCCGCGGGAGCTCCTACAATGAGCAGTTCTTC
TRBJ2-3,16,-,-,TRBV27,CASRDRFFTSTDTQYF,TGTGCCAGCAGAGACAGATTTTTTACTAGCACAGATACGCAGTATTTT
TRBJ1-1,12,-,-,TRBV5-6,CASFSTNTEAFF,TGTGCCAGCTTCTCGACGAACACTGAAGCTTTCTTT
TRBJ2-7,15,TRBD1,-,TRBV19,CASSMSDRVSYEQYF,TGTGCCAGTAGTATGAGCGACAGGGTCTCCTACGAGCAGTACTTC
TRBJ1-6,14,-,-,TRBV3-1/TRBV3-2,CASSQFRVYSPLHF,TGTGCCAGCAGCCAGTTTAGGGTGTATTCACCCCTCCACTTT
TRBJ1-2,12,-,-,TRBV4-1,CASSQETYGYTF,TGCGCCAGCAGCCAAGAGACTTATGGCTACACCTTC
TRBJ2-1,12,-,few,TRBV10-2,CATSTDYNEQFF,TGCGCCACGTCGACAGATTACAATGAGCAGTTCTTC
TRBJ1-1,12,-,-,TRBV6-6,CATAKTGGQAFF,TGTGCCACCGCAAAGACAGGTGGGCAGGCTTTCTTT